This T cell receptor (beta chain) comes out of a study of blood T cell repertoires in COVID-19. The V gene's germline CDR1 is LGHDT and CDR2 YNNKEL (reference sequence). V was trimmed by 5 bases and J by 3 bases, leaving 10 bases between them. The CDR3 covers 14 residues. The participants were between roughly 18 and 89 years old and came from roughly 24 US areas. Cohort assignment relied on participant-reported clinical history. Per the authors' pipeline: Reference gene primer amplification yielded estimated nucleated cell counts. Repertoires were generated with immunoSEQ multiplex PCR, while TCRdb's copy carries only in-frame clones and drops some. For V, J and clone size, that table is used; D and trimming come from the DNA. This table holds roughly 250,000 clones, approximately 90% found once.

The V gene is TRBV3-1 (or the pseudogene TRBV3-2), the J gene TRBJ2-2; possibly TRBD1 for D (5 bases). Sequencing used PBMCs or T cells enriched from blood (not recorded which). The TCR comes from a woman aged 40 to 50 with acute COVID-19. The CDR3 sequence: CASSKGSYTGELFF. DNA for the CDR3: TGTGCCAGCAGCAAGGGGTCCTACACCGGGGAGCTGTTTTTT.